What follows describes a single T cell receptor beta chain. The germline gene is not matched at one end of the junction; a read error may be the cause. These data originate in a study of blood T cell repertoires in COVID-19. Looking at the study overall: Both acute and convalescent COVID-19 samples were obtained from the United States, Italy and Spain.

Assay: immunoSEQ multiplex PCR; the TCRdb copy retains only in-frame clones and omits some. The sample shows approximately 100,000 clones, approximately 81% of them seen only once. This clonotype originated in a man aged 80 or over with acute or convalescent COVID-19. Specimen: peripheral blood.

The CDR3 is CASSQGTSGKKYEQYF. The CDR3 DNA reads TGTGCTAGCAGCCAAGGGACTAGCGGGAAGAAGTACGAGCAGTACTTC. The genes are TRBV7-7 and TRBJ2-7; TRBD2 matches 13 bases. The germline V gene has CDR1 SSHAT and CDR2 FNYEAQ (reference sequence). This CDR3 comprises 16 residues.